The next 30 T cell receptor beta chains were all read from a single sample in a study of glioma-infiltrating T cells. Using RNA template, CDR3s of TCR alpha and beta were amplified with iRepertoire arm-PCR. MiXCR, run by TCRdb on the multiplex PCR reads, gives a single entry per CDR3 protein. The sample lists 100,000 to 150,000 distinct CDR3 sequences; 24% were seen once. The sample taken for sequencing was glioma tissue, nonneoplastic brain tissue, or PBMCs (not recorded which). Receptors were obtained from a human donor with low-grade glioma or glioblastoma, undergoing nonglioma brain surgery, or in good health (not recorded which).

Details on this clonotype: Mismatch with germline at one junction end may stem from a read error. This chain joins TRBV3-1 and TRBJ2-5; 10 bases match TRBD2. The CDR3 is made up of 14 amino acids. Germline values: CDR1 LGHDT, CDR2 YNNKEL (reference sequence). The CDR3 coding sequence is TGTGCCAGCATCCAAAGGACTAGCGGAAAGACCCAGTACTTC. Translated, it gives CASIQRTSGKTQYF.

This chain connects TRBV12-3 or TRBV12-4 to TRBJ1-4, with 9 nucleotides matching TRBD1. The CDR3 consists of 14 residues. V lost 6 bases, J lost 7 bases, and 6 bases stayed unmatched. The CDR3 bases are TGTGCCAGCAGCTCCGACAGGGGGAGTGAAAAACTGTTTTTT. This sequence encodes CASSSDRGSEKLFF.

Of note for this clonotype: A read error may account for a junction end that differs from germline. The chain couples TRBV24-1 to TRBJ2-5, with no clear D. The germline CDR1 and CDR2 sequences are KGHDR and SFDVKD. The CDR3 loop spans 12 amino acids. As DNA, the CDR3 is TGTGCCGCCAGTGATCCCTTGGAGACCCAGTACTTC. Translating gives CAASDPLETQYF.

CDR3 protein: CASSPSIGLGEAFF. CDR3 coding DNA: TGTGCCAGCAGCCCGAGTATAGGGCTCGGTGAAGCTTTCTTT. The chain recombines TRBV11-2 with TRBJ1-1; D ambiguous. This CDR3 is 14 amino acids long. V shed 5 bases and J shed 7 bases, with 17 bases lying between them. Germline lookup yields CDR1 SGHAT and CDR2 FQNNGV.

This clonotype was seen only a few times. The gene calls are TRBV12-3 or TRBV12-4 and TRBJ1-5; D is unclear. CDR3 size: 16 residues. V gave up 5 bases and J gave up 6 bases, with 20 bases separating them. The CDR3 DNA is TGTGCCAGCAGTCCCCGCTTCGAGGAGAGCGGTCAGCCCCAGCATTTT. This sequence encodes CASSPRFEESGQPQHF.

About this clonotype: A much larger clone sits a single nucleotide away, making a read error possible. The V and J genes are TRBV12-3 or TRBV12-4 and TRBJ2-1, with TRBD2 matching 9 bases. There are 14 residues in the CDR3. The CDR3 coding sequence is TGTGCCAGCAGGCCTAGCGGGGCGTACAATGAGCAGTCCTTC. Translated: CASRPSGAYNEQSF.

This chain joins TRBV7-8 and TRBJ2-3; the match to TRBD1 covers 8 bases. The CDR3 consists of 15 residues. Germline loops: CDR1 SGHVS, CDR2 FQNEAQ. J lost 1 base, V lost 10 bases, and 10 bases had no gene match. CDR3 loop: CATRQGRVGTDTQYF. As DNA, the CDR3 is TGTGCCACCCGACAGGGGAGAGTGGGCACAGATACGCAGTATTTT.

This clonotype showed up many times. The CDR3 DNA reads TGCAGTGCTAGCACCCGGGACGCCTCCTACAATGAGCAGTTCTTC. Amino acid sequence: CSASTRDASYNEQFF. The chain employs TRBV20-1 and TRBJ2-1, with D perhaps matching TRBD1 or TRBD2 (5 bases each). Trimming took 3 bases from V and 0 from J, leaving 12 bases between them. The CDR3 loop spans 15 amino acids. The germline gives CDR1 DFQATT, CDR2 SNEGSKA (reference sequence).

V gene TRBV5-8 combines with J gene TRBJ1-1; weak D call: TRBD1 (5 bases). The germline V and J ends were trimmed by 2 bases and 0 bases, with 8 bases remaining between them. Germline CDR1 and CDR2: SGHTS and YDEGEE. This CDR3 has 14 amino acids. This chain's CDR3 is CASSLQVLNTEAFF. The CDR3 DNA is TGTGCCAGCAGCTTACAGGTTCTGAACACTGAAGCTTTCTTT.

This clonotype showed up just a few times. The CDR3 coding sequence is TGTGCCAGCAGTTACGCTAGACCAAGGGGAGGGTATGGCTACACCTTC. Its translation: CASSYARPRGGYGYTF. The rearrangement links TRBV6-6 to TRBJ1-2; D might be TRBD1 (5 bases). The V end was cut by 2 bases, the J end by 5 bases, with 18 bases between. This CDR3 has 16 residues. Germline V lookup: CDR1 MNHNY, CDR2 SVGAGI (reference sequence).

This clonotype was found a few times. V gene TRBV6-2 or TRBV6-3 combines with J gene TRBJ2-5; perhaps TRBD1 as D (6 bases). Trimming stripped 6 bases from V and 3 bases from J, with 14 bases between. Germline values: CDR1 MNHEY, CDR2 SVGEGT. CDR3 size: 14 residues. The CDR3 nucleotides are TGTGCCAGCAGAAGTCCGGGACAAGAAGAGACCCAGTACTTC. Its translation: CASRSPGQEETQYF.

This clonotype was observed a few times. The chain employs TRBV12-3 or TRBV12-4 and TRBJ2-7; TRBD1 aligns across 11 bases. Germline trimming cut 1 base from V and 8 bases from J; bases unmatched to any gene: 4. The CDR3 length is 14 residues. The CDR3 DNA reads TGTGCCAGCAGTTTAGGGACAGGGGGCGCCAAGCAGTACGTC. Amino acids: CASSLGTGGAKQYV.

This clonotype has a handful of counts. The chain uses TRBV20-1 and TRBJ2-3, with D unresolved. The CDR3 length is 12 residues. V lost 5 bases to trimming and J lost 1 base, with 7 bases between them. Germline V gene sequence: CDR1 DFQATT, CDR2 SNEGSKA (reference sequence). As DNA, the CDR3 is TGCAGTGCTGACTGGGGCACAGATACGCAGTATTTT. It yields the protein CSADWGTDTQYF.

This clonotype was counted ten times or more. The V call is TRBV20-1, the J call TRBJ2-7, with a tentative D call TRBD1 (6 bases). V lost 1 base and J lost 4, with 8 bases in between. Per germline, CDR1 DFQATT and CDR2 SNEGSKA (reference sequence). This CDR3 contains 12 residues. The CDR3 DNA sequence: TGCAGTGCTAGAGCAGGGGATTACGAGCAGTACGTC. Encoded protein: CSARAGDYEQYV.

The chain couples TRBV3-1 to TRBJ1-1, with D possibly being TRBD1 (5 bases). CDR1 LGHDT and CDR2 YNNKEL come from the germline V gene (reference sequence). Trimming stripped 2 bases from V and 1 base from J, with 11 bases between. This CDR3 has 15 amino acids. The CDR3 DNA sequence: TGTGCCAGCAGCCAATATGGTCAGGGGAACACTGAAGCTTTCTTT. Translation gives CASSQYGQGNTEAFF.

The genes are TRBV28 and TRBJ2-1, with TRBD1 matching 7 bases. Germline trimming cut 6 bases from V and 10 bases from J; bases unmatched to any gene: 12. This CDR3 spans 14 amino acids. Germline values: CDR1 MDHEN, CDR2 SYDVKM. This CDR3 is CASSVQQGMYEQFF. CDR3 nucleotides: TGTGCCAGCAGCGTTCAACAGGGGATGTACGAGCAGTTCTTC.

This clonotype was found a few times. The chain uses TRBV28 and TRBJ1-2, with no clear D. The CDR3 totals 12 residues. Germline CDR1 is MDHEN and CDR2 is SYDVKM. The V and J ends lost 4 bases and 5 bases respectively, with 8 bases between them. CDR3 DNA sequence: TGTGCCAGCAGTTCCGGGATTTATGGCTACACCTTC. Encoded protein: CASSSGIYGYTF.

The chain joins TRBV19 to TRBJ2-1, with 10 bases fitting TRBD1. The CDR3 contains 16 residues. Germline assignment: CDR1 LNHDA and CDR2 SQIVND (reference sequence). With 4 bases clipped from V and 2 bases from J, the junction kept 5 bases outside the gene matches. CDR3 sequence: CASSNDRGRTYNEQFF. The CDR3 DNA reads TGTGCCAGTAGTAATGACAGGGGGCGTACCTACAATGAGCAGTTCTTC.

This clonotype came up many times. The chain combines TRBV6-1 with TRBJ2-1, with no clear D. Germline loops: CDR1 MNHNS, CDR2 SASEGT. CDR3 length: 11 residues. Trimming shortened V by 5 bases and J by 7 bases, and 6 bases separated the two germline ends. CDR3 region: CASSPLNEQFF. The CDR3 DNA sequence: TGTGCCAGCAGTCCCTTAAATGAGCAGTTCTTC.

This clonotype was picked up many times. This chain uses TRBV7-9 with TRBJ1-5, with unresolved D. Germline-derived CDR1 and CDR2 are SEHNR and FQNEAQ (reference sequence). CDR3 size: 12 residues. The V end lost 4 bases, the J end lost 7 bases, and 8 bases lay between the germline ends. The CDR3 DNA reads as TGTGCCAGCAGCTCCCAGGCCCAGCCCCAGCATTTT. Protein: CASSSQAQPQHF.

This clonotype was observed many times. The chain has TRBV20-1 and TRBJ2-7; D not resolved. CDR3 size: 13 residues. Per the germline V gene, CDR1 is DFQATT and CDR2 is SNEGSKA (reference sequence). V lost 1 base, J lost 0 bases, and 7 bases lay in between. The CDR3 DNA is TGCAGTGCTAGAGGTGAAAGCTCCTACGAGCAGTACGTC. This gives the protein CSARGESSYEQYV.

A few counts support this clonotype. This chain joins TRBV19 and TRBJ1-1, with no clear D. Trimming shortened V by 2 bases and J by 8 bases, and 6 bases separated the two germline ends. CDR1 is LNHDA and CDR2 is SQIVND in the germline V gene (reference sequence). The CDR3 spans 11 residues. CDR3 sequence (DNA): TGTGCCAGTAGTATAAGGGTCGAAGCTTTCTTT. Translated, it gives CASSIRVEAFF.

This clonotype was recorded at least ten times. This rearrangement joins TRBV28 to TRBJ2-5; no firm D call. Germline V gene data show CDR1 as MDHEN and CDR2 as SYDVKM. Trimming pared 6 bases from V and 5 bases from J, leaving 7 bases between. CDR3 length: 11 amino acids. The CDR3 bases are TGTGCCAGCAGGCTAAGGGAGACCCAGTACTTC. This gives the protein CASRLRETQYF.

The chain uses TRBV4-1 and TRBJ1-3, with TRBD1 identical over 7 bases. The CDR3 runs 16 residues. V gave up 4 bases and J gave up 2 bases; unmatched junction bases: 8. Looked up from germline, CDR1 is MGHRA and CDR2 is YSYEKL. Here the CDR3 DNA reads TGCGCCAGCAGCCCCCCCGACAGGGACCCTGGAAACACCATATATTTT. It yields the protein CASSPPDRDPGNTIYF.

The chain uses TRBV6-4 and TRBJ2-2, with D unclear. The CDR3 totals 13 residues. CDR1 is MRHNA and CDR2 is SNTAGT in the germline V gene. V was trimmed by 6 bases and J by 6 bases, leaving 11 bases between them. CDR3 DNA sequence: TGTGCCAGCAGCGACAACCTATCCGGGGAGCTGTTTTTT. Protein product: CASSDNLSGELFF.

CDR3 in amino acids: CSARDQGGAQHF. The CDR3 bases are TGCAGTGCTAGGGATCAGGGCGGGGCCCAGCATTTT. J is TRBJ1-5 and V is TRBV20-1; possible D gene TRBD1, 5 bases. V was pared by 3 bases and J by 11 bases, with 14 bases between. This CDR3 comprises 12 residues. CDR1 DFQATT and CDR2 SNEGSKA come from the germline V gene (reference sequence).

V is TRBV18 and J is TRBJ2-7; D perhaps matches TRBD2 (5 bases). Trimming took off 0 bases at V and 6 bases at J, with 9 bases between the two ends. The V gene's germline CDR1 is KGHSH and CDR2 LQKENI. CDR3 size: 13 residues. For the CDR3, the DNA is TGTGCCAGCTCACCACCGGGGAGCATCGAGCAGTACGTC. Translation: CASSPPGSIEQYV.

The chain has TRBV6-1 and TRBJ2-2, with 9 bases matching TRBD1. The ends lost 5 bases at V and 4 bases at J; junction bases unmatched: 5. The germline CDR1 and CDR2 sequences are MNHNS and SASEGT. There are 15 residues in the CDR3. CDR3 region: CASSLDRGGTGELFF. CDR3 sequence (DNA): TGTGCCAGCAGTCTGGACAGGGGTGGCACCGGGGAGCTGTTTTTT.

Only a few counts were recorded for this clonotype. This chain joins TRBV6-6 and TRBJ1-6; D is unclear. Germline V CDR1 and CDR2: MNHNY, SVGAGI (reference sequence). The CDR3 contains 18 residues. Deletions cut 0 bases from V and 0 bases from J, with 12 bases between. The CDR3 nucleotides read TGTGCCAGCAGTTACTCAACCGATCCGAGCTCCTATAATTCACCCCTCCACTTT. Its translation is CASSYSTDPSSYNSPLHF.

Ten or more counts support this clonotype. The rearrangement uses TRBV25-1 and TRBJ1-2, with D possibly matching TRBD1 (6 bases). The V gene's germline CDR1 is MGHDK and CDR2 SYGVNS. Trimming left V 4 bases short and J 4 bases short, with 10 bases between. The CDR3 runs to 13 residues. The CDR3 loop reads CASSVGQTYGYTF. DNA for the CDR3: TGTGCCAGCAGTGTCGGACAGACCTATGGCTACACCTTC.